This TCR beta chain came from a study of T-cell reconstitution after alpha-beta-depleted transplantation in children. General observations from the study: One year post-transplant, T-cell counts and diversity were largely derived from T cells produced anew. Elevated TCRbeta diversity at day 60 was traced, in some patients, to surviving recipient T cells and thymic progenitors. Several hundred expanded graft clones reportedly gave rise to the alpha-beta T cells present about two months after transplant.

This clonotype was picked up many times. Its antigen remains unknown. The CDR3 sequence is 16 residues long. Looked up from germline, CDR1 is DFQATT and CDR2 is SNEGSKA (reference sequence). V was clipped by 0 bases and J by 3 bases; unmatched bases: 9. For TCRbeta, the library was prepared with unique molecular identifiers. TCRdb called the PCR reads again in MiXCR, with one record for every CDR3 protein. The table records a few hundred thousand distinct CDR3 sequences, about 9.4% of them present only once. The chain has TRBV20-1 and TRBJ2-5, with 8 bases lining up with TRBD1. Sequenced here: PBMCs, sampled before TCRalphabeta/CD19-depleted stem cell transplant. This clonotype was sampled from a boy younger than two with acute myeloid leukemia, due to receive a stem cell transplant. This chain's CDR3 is CSARDPGGASEETQYF. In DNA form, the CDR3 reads TGCAGTGCTAGAGACCCAGGGGGCGCGTCGGAAGAGACCCAGTACTTC.